This TCR beta chain was sequenced for a study of T cells in localized non-small cell lung cancer. Study conclusions and caveats: Prolonged overall survival went with higher T cell density in the blood. Tumor showed lower T cell clonality than uninvolved adjacent lung, where it was highest. A median of 57 of the top 100 tumor clones appeared in adjacent lung, which was paired and uninvolved.

Germline V CDR1 and CDR2: SNHLY, FYNNEI. The CDR3 totals 14 residues. Germline trimming cut 6 bases from V and 5 bases from J; bases unmatched to any gene: 6. Method: immunoSEQ multiplex PCR; TCRdb's copy keeps in-frame clones and lacks some. The sample lists around 70,000 clones, about four fifths occurring once. In regard to this clone: Its cognate antigen is unknown.

Sample: peripheral blood, taken before any cancer treatment. The chain links TRBV2 to TRBJ2-3; TRBD2 matches at 9 bases. This receptor was identified in a female donor of 60 years or more with stage I lung adenocarcinoma. CDR3 nucleotide sequence: TGTGCCAGCAGCCCGTCGACTAGCGGAGATACGCAGTATTTT. Its translation is CASSPSTSGDTQYF.